This T cell receptor (beta chain) was identified during a study of beta chain features in type 1 diabetes. Study-wide points: Patients with Type 1 diabetes showed moderately but significantly shorter TCRB CDR3s in all four CD4+ subsets. At VDJ recombination sites, type 1 diabetes patients had fewer insertions and more deleted nucleotides. PCR could preferentially amplify shorter templates, alike in patients and controls.

Expressed TCRB transcripts were sequenced because the isolated RNA had all been reverse transcribed beforehand. Produced via immunoSEQ multiplex PCR; TCRdb's table is partial and in-frame only. The sample yields 15,000 to 20,000 clones, roughly 56% seen once. The authors sorted CD4+ naive, central memory, regulatory and stem cell-like memory cells via CD45RO/CCR7/CD25/CD127/CD95/CD27. The CDR3 has 17 residues. Germline V gene data show CDR1 as GTSNPN and CDR2 as SVGIG (reference sequence). V dropped 1 base and J dropped 0; count of bases not matched to a gene: 10. Of note for this clone: The antigen remains unidentified.

The genes are TRBV30 and TRBJ2-3; 7 bases fit TRBD1. The TCR sequence derives from a woman between 18 and 29 years old in good health. Material: stem cell memory CD4+ T cells from blood. CDR3 in amino acids: CAWSDPRGTASTDTQYF. The CDR3 DNA sequence: TGTGCCTGGAGTGACCCCAGGGGGACAGCTAGCACAGATACGCAGTATTTT.